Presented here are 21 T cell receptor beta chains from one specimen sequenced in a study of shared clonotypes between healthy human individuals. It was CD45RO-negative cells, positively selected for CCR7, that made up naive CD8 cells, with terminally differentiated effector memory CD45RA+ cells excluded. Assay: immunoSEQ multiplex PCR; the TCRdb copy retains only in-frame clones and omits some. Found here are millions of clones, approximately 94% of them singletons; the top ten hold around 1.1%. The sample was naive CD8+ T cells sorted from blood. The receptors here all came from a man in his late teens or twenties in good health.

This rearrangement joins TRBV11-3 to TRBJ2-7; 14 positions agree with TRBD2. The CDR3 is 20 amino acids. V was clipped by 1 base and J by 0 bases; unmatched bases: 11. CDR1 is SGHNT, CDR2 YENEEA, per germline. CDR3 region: CASSLASPGLAGAFSYEQYF. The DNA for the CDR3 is TGTGCCAGCAGCTTAGCCAGTCCGGGACTAGCGGGAGCTTTCTCCTACGAGCAGTACTTC.

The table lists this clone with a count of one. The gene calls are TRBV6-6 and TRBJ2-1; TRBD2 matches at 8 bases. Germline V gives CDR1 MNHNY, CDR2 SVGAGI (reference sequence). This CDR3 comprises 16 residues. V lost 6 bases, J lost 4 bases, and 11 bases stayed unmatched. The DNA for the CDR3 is TGTGCCAGCAGCGATCCAGCGGGAGTCAATTACAATGAGCAGTTCTTC. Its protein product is CASSDPAGVNYNEQFF.

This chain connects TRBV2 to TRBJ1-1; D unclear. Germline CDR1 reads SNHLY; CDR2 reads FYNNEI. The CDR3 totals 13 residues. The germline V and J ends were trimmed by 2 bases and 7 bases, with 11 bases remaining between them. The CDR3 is CASSETGPREAFF. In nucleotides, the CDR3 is TGTGCCAGCAGTGAAACGGGCCCGCGTGAAGCTTTCTTT.

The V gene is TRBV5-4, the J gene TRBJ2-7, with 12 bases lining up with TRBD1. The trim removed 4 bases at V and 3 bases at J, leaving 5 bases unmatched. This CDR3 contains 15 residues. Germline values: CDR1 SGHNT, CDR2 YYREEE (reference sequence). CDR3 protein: CASSQGQGAYYEQYF. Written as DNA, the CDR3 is TGTGCCAGCAGCCAGGGACAGGGGGCATACTACGAGCAGTACTTC.

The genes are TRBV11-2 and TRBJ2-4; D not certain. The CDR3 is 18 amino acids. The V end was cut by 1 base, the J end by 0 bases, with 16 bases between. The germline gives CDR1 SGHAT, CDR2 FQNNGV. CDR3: CASSLVTDHNLAKNIQYF. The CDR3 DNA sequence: TGTGCCAGCAGCTTAGTAACAGACCATAACTTAGCCAAAAACATTCAGTACTTC.

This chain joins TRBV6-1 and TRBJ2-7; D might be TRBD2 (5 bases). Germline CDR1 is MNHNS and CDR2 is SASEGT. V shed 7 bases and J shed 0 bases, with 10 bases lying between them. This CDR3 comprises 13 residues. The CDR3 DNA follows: TGTGCCAGCATCCCACTAGACTCCTACGAGCAGTACTTC. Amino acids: CASIPLDSYEQYF.

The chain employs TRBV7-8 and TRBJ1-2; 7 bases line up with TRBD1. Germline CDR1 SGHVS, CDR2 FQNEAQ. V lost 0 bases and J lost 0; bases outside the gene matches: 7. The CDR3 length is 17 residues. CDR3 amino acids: CASSLAWDSATNYGYTF. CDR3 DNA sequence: TGTGCCAGCAGCTTAGCGTGGGACAGTGCCACTAACTATGGCTACACCTTC.

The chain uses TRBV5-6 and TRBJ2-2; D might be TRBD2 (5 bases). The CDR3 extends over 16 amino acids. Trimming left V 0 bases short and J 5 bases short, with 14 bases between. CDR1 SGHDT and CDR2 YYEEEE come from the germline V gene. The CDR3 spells CASSLEAEYGTGELFF. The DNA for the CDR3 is TGTGCCAGCAGCTTGGAAGCGGAGTACGGTACCGGGGAGCTGTTTTTT.

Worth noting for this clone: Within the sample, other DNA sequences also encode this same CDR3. CDR3 amino acids: CASRTWTEGAGELFF. In DNA, the CDR3 is TGTGCCTCCCGAACCTGGACAGAGGGGGCCGGGGAGCTGTTTTTT. This chain uses TRBV6-5 with TRBJ2-2; possible D gene TRBD1, 6 bases. The CDR3 extends over 15 amino acids. In germline, CDR1 is MNHEY, CDR2 SVGAGI. V lost 11 bases and J lost 6, with 22 bases in between.

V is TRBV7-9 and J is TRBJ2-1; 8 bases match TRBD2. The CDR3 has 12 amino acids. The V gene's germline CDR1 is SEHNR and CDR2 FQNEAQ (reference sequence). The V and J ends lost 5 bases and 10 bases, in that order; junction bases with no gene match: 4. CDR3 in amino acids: CASSPASGEQFF. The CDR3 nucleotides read TGTGCCAGCAGCCCAGCTAGCGGGGAGCAGTTCTTC.

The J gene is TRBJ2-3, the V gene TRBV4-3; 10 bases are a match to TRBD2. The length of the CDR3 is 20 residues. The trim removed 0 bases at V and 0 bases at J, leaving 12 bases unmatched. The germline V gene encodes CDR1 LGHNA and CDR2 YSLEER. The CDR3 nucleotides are TGCGCCAGCAGCCAAGATCTCTGGCTAGCGGGAGTGGAGAGCACAGATACGCAGTATTTT. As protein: CASSQDLWLAGVESTDTQYF.

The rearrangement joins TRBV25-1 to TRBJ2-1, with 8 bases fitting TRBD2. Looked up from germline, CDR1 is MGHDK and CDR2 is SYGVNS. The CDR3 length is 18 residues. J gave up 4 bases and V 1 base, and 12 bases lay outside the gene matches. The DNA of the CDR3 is TGTGCCAGCAGTGAATTAAGTGTAAGCGGGGGTACTTACAATGAGCAGTTCTTC. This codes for CASSELSVSGGTYNEQFF.

CDR3 nucleotides: TGCAGCGTTGACCTCCCCTCCTCATGGGAGACCCAGTACTTC. As protein: CSVDLPSSWETQYF. V and J are TRBV29-1 and TRBJ2-5; D gene uncertain. Trimming cost V 3 bases and J 5 bases, with 16 bases left between them. There are 14 residues in the CDR3. The V gene's germline CDR1 is SQVTM and CDR2 ANQGSEA.

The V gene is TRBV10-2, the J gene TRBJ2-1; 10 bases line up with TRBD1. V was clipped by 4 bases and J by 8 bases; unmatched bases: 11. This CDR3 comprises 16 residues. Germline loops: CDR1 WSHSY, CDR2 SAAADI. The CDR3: CASSGPDRGGVDEQFF. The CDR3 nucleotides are TGCGCCAGCAGTGGGCCGGACAGGGGGGGAGTCGATGAGCAGTTCTTC.

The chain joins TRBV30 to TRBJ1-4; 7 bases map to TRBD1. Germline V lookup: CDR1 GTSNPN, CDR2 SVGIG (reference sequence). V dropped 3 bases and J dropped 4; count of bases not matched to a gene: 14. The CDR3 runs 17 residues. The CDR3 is CAWSARPVGTDNEKLFF. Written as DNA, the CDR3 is TGTGCCTGGAGCGCCCGGCCGGTTGGGACAGATAATGAAAAACTGTTTTTT.

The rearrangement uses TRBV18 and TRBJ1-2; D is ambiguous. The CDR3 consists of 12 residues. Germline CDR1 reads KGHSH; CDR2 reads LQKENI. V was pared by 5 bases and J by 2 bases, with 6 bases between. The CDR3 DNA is TGTGCCAGCTCAACAGAAAACTATGGCTACACCTTC. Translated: CASSTENYGYTF.

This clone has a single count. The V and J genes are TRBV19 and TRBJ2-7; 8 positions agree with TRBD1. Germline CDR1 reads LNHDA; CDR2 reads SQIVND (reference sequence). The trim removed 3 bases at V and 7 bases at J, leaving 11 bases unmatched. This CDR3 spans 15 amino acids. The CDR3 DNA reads TGTGCCAGTAGTATTCCCCGACAGGGGCAGGATGAGCAGTACTTC. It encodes CASSIPRQGQDEQYF. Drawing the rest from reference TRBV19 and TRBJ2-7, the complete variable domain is DGGITQSPKYLFRKEGQNVTLSCEQNLNHDAMYWYRQDPGQGLRLIYYSQIVNDFQKGDIAEGYSVSREKKESFPLTVTSAQKNPTAFYLCASSIPRQGQDEQYFGPGTRLTVT.

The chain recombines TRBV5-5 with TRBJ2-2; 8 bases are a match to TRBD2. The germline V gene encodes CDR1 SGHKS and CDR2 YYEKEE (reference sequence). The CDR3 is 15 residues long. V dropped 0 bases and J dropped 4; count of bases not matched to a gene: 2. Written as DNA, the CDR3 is TGTGCCAGCAGCTTGGCCAGCGGGAGCACCGGGGAGCTGTTTTTT. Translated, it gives CASSLASGSTGELFF. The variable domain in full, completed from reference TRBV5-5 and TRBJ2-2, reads DAGVTQSPTHLIKTRGQQVTLRCSPISGHKSVSWYQQVLGQGPQFIFQYYEKEERGRGNFPDRFSARQFPNYSSELNVNALLLGDSALYLCASSLASGSTGELFFGEGSRLTVL.

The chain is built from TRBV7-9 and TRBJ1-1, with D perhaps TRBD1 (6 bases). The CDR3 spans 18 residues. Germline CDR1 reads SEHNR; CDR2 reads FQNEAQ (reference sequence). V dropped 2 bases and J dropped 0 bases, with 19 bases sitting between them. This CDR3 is CASSLSDRNRPVNTEAFF. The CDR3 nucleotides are TGTGCCAGCAGCTTAAGCGACAGGAACCGGCCGGTGAACACTGAAGCTTTCTTT.

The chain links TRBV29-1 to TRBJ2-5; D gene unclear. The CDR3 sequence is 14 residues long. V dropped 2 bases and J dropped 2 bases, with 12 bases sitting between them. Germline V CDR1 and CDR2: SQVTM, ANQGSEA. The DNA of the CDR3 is TGCAGCGTTGAAAGACGGTCCCTTCAAGAGACCCAGTACTTC. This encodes CSVERRSLQETQYF. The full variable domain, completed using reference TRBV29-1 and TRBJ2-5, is SAVISQKPSRDICQRGTSLTIQCQVDSQVTMMFWYRQQPGQSLTLIATANQGSEATYESGFVIDKFPISRPNLTFSTLTVSNMSPEDSSIYLCSVERRSLQETQYFGPGTRLLVL.

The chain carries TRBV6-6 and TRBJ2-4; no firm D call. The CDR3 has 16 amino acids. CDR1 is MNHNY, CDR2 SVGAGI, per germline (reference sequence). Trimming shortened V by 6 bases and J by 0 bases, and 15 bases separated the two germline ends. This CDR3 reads CASSSTVELAKNIQYF. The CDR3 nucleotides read TGTGCCAGCAGCAGCACCGTTGAACTAGCCAAAAACATTCAGTACTTC.